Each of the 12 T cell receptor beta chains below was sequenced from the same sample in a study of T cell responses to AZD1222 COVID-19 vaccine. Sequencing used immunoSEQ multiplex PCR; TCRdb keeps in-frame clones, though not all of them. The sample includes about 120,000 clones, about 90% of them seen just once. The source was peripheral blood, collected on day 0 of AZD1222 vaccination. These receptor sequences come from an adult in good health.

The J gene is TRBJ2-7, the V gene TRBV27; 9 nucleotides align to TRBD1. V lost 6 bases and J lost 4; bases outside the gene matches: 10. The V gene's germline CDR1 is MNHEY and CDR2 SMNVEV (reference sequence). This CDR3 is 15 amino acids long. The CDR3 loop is CASRMSGTGHYEQYF. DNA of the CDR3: TGTGCCAGCAGAATGTCCGGGACAGGGCATTACGAGCAGTACTTC.

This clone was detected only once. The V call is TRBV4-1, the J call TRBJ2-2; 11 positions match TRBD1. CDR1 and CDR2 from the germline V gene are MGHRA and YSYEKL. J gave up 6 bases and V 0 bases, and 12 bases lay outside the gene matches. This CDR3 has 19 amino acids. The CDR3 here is CASSQDNPGTGGSAGELFF. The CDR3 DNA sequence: TGCGCCAGCAGCCAAGATAACCCAGGGACAGGGGGAAGCGCCGGGGAGCTGTTTTTT.

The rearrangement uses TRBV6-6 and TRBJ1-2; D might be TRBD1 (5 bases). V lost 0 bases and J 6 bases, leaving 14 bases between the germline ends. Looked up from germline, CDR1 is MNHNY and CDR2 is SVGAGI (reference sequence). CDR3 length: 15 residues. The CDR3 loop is CASSYSKQGSNGYTF. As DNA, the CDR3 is TGTGCCAGCAGTTACTCGAAGCAGGGAAGTAATGGCTACACCTTC.

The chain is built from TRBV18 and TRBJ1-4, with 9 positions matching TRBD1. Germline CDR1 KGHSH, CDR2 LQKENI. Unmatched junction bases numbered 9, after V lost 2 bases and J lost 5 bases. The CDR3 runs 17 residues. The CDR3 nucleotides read TGTGCCAGCTCACCATCAACCCCGACAGGGGGAAATGAAAAACTGTTTTTT. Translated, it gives CASSPSTPTGGNEKLFF.

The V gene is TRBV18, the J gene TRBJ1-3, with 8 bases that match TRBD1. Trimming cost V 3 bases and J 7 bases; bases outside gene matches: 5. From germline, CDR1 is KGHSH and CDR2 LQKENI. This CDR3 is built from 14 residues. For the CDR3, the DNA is TGTGCCAGCTCACCCCGGACAGGGATTAACACCATATATTTT. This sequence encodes CASSPRTGINTIYF.

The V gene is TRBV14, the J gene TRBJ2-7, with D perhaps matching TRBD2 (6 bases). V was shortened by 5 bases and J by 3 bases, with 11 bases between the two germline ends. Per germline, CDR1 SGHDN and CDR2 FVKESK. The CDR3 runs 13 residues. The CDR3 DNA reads TGTGCCAGCAGCGACCGGAGGGGCTACGAGCAGTACTTC. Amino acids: CASSDRRGYEQYF.

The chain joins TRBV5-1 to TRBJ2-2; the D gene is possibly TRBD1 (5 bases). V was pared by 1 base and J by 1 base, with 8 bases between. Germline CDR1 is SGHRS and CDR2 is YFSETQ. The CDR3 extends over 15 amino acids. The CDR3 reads CASSLPQGNTGELFF. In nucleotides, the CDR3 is TGCGCCAGCAGCTTGCCTCAGGGGAACACCGGGGAGCTGTTTTTT.

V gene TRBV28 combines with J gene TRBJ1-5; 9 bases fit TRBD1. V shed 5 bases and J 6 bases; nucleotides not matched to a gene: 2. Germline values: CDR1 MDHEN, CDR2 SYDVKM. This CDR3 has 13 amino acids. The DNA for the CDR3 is TGTGCCAGCAGTCAGGACAGGGGTCAGCCCCAGCATTTT. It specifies CASSQDRGQPQHF.

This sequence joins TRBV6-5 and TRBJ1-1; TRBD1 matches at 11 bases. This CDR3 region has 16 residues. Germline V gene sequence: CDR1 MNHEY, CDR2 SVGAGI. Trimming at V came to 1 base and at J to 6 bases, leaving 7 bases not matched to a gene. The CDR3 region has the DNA TGTGCCAGCAGTTACTATATGGGACAGGGGGTACCTGAAGCTTTCTTT. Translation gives CASSYYMGQGVPEAFF.

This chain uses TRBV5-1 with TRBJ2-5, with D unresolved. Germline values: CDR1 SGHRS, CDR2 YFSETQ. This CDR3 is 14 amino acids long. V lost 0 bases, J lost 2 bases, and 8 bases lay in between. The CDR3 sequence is CASSLGAAQETQYF. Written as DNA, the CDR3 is TGCGCCAGCAGCTTGGGTGCAGCACAAGAGACCCAGTACTTC.

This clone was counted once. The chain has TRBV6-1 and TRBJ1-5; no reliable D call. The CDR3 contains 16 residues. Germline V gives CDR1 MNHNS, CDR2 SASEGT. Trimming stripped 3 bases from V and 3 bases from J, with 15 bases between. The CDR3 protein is CASSESQSYANQPQHF. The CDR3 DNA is TGTGCCAGCAGTGAGAGCCAGTCGTATGCCAATCAGCCCCAGCATTTT.

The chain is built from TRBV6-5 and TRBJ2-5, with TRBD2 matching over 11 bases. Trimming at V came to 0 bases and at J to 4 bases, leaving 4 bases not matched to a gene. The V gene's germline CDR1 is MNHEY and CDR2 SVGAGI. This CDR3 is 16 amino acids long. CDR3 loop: CASSYSTSGRGETQYF. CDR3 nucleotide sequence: TGTGCCAGCAGTTACTCCACTAGCGGGAGAGGAGAGACCCAGTACTTC.